The entry that follows covers one T cell receptor (beta chain) sequence. This sample stems from a study of regulatory T cells in long-lasting Graves disease. The CDR3 runs 14 residues. V gave up 7 bases and J gave up 6 bases, with 15 bases separating them. Per germline, CDR1 MNHNS and CDR2 SASEGT. In building TCR beta libraries, iRepertoire HTBI primers were used together with Arm-PCR of CDR3 regions. One entry per CDR3 protein, called by TCRdb with MiXCR from the multiplex PCR reads. This sample has around 450,000 distinct CDR3 sequences, with roughly 21% found just once. Time point: persistent/refractory GD, antithyroid drugs over 5 years with positive TRAb. PBMC RNA served as the TCR library source.

The genes are TRBV6-1 and TRBJ2-2, with D unclear. The sample consisted of peripheral blood mononuclear cells (PBMCs), taken when the disease was refractory, from a patient treated with antithyroid drugs. The receptor was derived from a female donor with Graves disease. CDR3 sequence reads: CASNLKERAGELFF. The CDR3 DNA is TGTGCCAGCAACCTAAAAGAAAGGGCCGGGGAGCTGTTTTTT.